Following are 27 T cell receptor beta chains from one sample sequenced in a study of cytomegalovirus exposure and HLA in healthy donors. Vbeta (60) and Jbeta (13) primers were used in the PCR. Clones were sequenced by immunoSEQ multiplex PCR, and TCRdb holds only the in-frame ones, with some missing. The data contain around 94,000 clones, roughly three fifths of them singletons. The material sequenced was PBMCs. Every receptor here comes from a man aged 25 to 40 in good health and CMV-seronegative.

V is TRBV11-2 and J is TRBJ2-7; 7 nucleotides agree with TRBD2. V lost 2 bases, J lost 6 bases, and 10 bases stayed unmatched. Looked up from germline, CDR1 is SGHAT and CDR2 is FQNNGV. There are 15 residues in the CDR3. CDR3: CASSLQRLAASEQYF. The DNA of the CDR3 is TGTGCCAGCAGCTTACAGCGACTAGCAGCCTCCGAGCAGTACTTC.

The chain carries TRBV27 and TRBJ2-3; 11 bases are a match to TRBD2. CDR1 MNHEY and CDR2 SMNVEV come from the germline V gene (reference sequence). V shed 2 bases and J 1 base; nucleotides not matched to a gene: 11. The CDR3 extends over 19 amino acids. CDR3 residues: CASSLRGSGLAVGTDTQYF. Here the CDR3 DNA reads TGTGCCAGCAGTTTACGAGGATCGGGACTAGCGGTGGGCACAGATACGCAGTATTTT.

V usage is TRBV27 and J usage is TRBJ2-1, with D hard to call. The CDR3 spans 13 residues. Germline values: CDR1 MNHEY, CDR2 SMNVEV (reference sequence). Deletions cut 2 bases from V and 10 bases from J, with 12 bases between. Here the CDR3 DNA reads TGTGCCAGCAGTTTAGACCAGGCAGCCGAGCAGTTCTTC. This codes for CASSLDQAAEQFF.

V is TRBV7-9 and J is TRBJ1-2; no definite D call. This CDR3 contains 13 residues. Germline CDR1 SEHNR, CDR2 FQNEAQ (reference sequence). The V and J ends lost 3 bases and 8 bases respectively, with 13 bases between them. The CDR3 protein is CASSFPGFEGYTF. Written as DNA, the CDR3 is TGTGCCAGCAGCTTCCCGGGGTTCGAAGGCTACACCTTC.

The chain is built from TRBV28 and TRBJ1-1, with D tentatively TRBD1 (5 bases). The CDR3 consists of 12 residues. Per the germline V gene, CDR1 is MDHEN and CDR2 is SYDVKM. V lost 7 bases to trimming and J lost 5 bases, with 11 bases between them. As DNA, the CDR3 is TGTGCCAGCAAGGGGCTTAGGACTGAAGCTTTCTTT. This codes for CASKGLRTEAFF.

J is TRBJ2-1 and V is TRBV2; 11 bases align to TRBD2. Germline CDR1 reads SNHLY; CDR2 reads FYNNEI. There are 14 residues in the CDR3. Trimming at V came to 2 bases and at J to 8 bases, leaving 2 bases not matched to a gene. The CDR3 loop is CASSEISGRDEQFF. The CDR3 DNA follows: TGTGCCAGCAGTGAAATTAGCGGGAGGGATGAGCAGTTCTTC.

The chain couples TRBV7-8 to TRBJ2-1, with 11 bases aligning to TRBD2. The CDR3 spans 16 residues. The germline gives CDR1 SGHVS, CDR2 FQNEAQ. V shed 4 bases and J 8 bases; nucleotides not matched to a gene: 10. CDR3 coding DNA: TGTGCCAGCAGCTCCGGGGGACTAGCGGAGCCAGATGAGCAGTTCTTC. Translation gives CASSSGGLAEPDEQFF.

The sample holds a few counts of this clone. The chain joins TRBV7-3 to TRBJ2-7; 8 bases line up with TRBD1. Trimming at V came to 5 bases and at J to 2 bases, leaving 8 bases not matched to a gene. Germline CDR1 and CDR2: SGHTA and FQGTGA. This CDR3 is 15 amino acids long. The CDR3 DNA is TGTGCCAGCAGCCCGTCCCGGGACAGGACCTACGAGCAGTACTTC. Residues: CASSPSRDRTYEQYF.

This clone was found a few times. The chain carries TRBV28 and TRBJ2-2, with 13 bases matching TRBD2. With V trimmed by 3 bases and J by 0 bases, 10 bases remained unmatched. This CDR3 comprises 20 residues. Germline V gives CDR1 MDHEN, CDR2 SYDVKM. This CDR3 is CASSFWTTGLAGPNTGELFF. CDR3 bases: TGTGCCAGCAGTTTCTGGACGACGGGACTAGCGGGGCCGAACACCGGGGAGCTGTTTTTT.

The V and J genes are TRBV18 and TRBJ1-5, with 8 bases aligning to TRBD1. The trim removed 4 bases at V and 3 bases at J, leaving 8 bases unmatched. The CDR3 is 16 amino acids. Germline loops: CDR1 KGHSH, CDR2 LQKENI. The CDR3 DNA reads TGTGCCAGCTCACAGGCAGGGGGCAGGACCAATCAGCCCCAGCATTTT. Residues: CASSQAGGRTNQPQHF.

This clone occurred once. The genes are TRBV11-2 and TRBJ2-7; possible D gene TRBD2, 5 bases. Germline-derived CDR1 and CDR2 are SGHAT and FQNNGV. The CDR3 has 12 residues. Between the trimmed V and J ends, which lost 5 bases and 3 bases, there was a span of 8 bases. Here the CDR3 reads CASSKGGYEQYF. DNA for the CDR3: TGTGCCAGCAGCAAAGGAGGCTACGAGCAGTACTTC.

In this sample, this clone turned up a few times. The J gene is TRBJ1-2, the V gene TRBV2, with D maybe TRBD1 (5 bases). Trimming took 3 bases from V and 5 from J, leaving 19 bases between them. This CDR3 is 16 amino acids long. Germline CDR1 SNHLY, CDR2 FYNNEI. The CDR3 coding sequence is TGTGCCAGCAGTGATCAGGGCGTGACGGGAGGGTATGGCTACACCTTC. Protein: CASSDQGVTGGYGYTF.

Of note for this clone: At one boundary the junction diverges from the germline segment, which might be a read error. The chain joins TRBV7-9 to TRBJ1-5; TRBD1 aligns across 7 bases. Germline V gene lookup returns CDR1 SEHNR and CDR2 FQNEAQ (reference sequence). The CDR3 has 12 residues. CDR3 loop: CSSSSQGEPQHF. CDR3 DNA: TGTTCCAGCAGCTCCCAGGGGGAGCCCCAGCATTTT. Filled out from reference TRBV7-9 and TRBJ1-5, the complete variable domain reads DTGVSQNPRHKITKRGQNVTFRCDPISEHNRLYWYRQTLGQGPEFLTYFQNEAQLEKSRLLSDRFSAERPKGSFSTLEIQRTEQGDSAMYLCSSSSQGEPQHFGDGTRLSIL.

The rearrangement uses TRBV6-1 and TRBJ1-2, with 7 bases matching TRBD1. Germline V gives CDR1 MNHNS, CDR2 SASEGT. J gave up 4 bases and V 1 base, and 6 bases lay outside the gene matches. This CDR3 comprises 15 residues. The CDR3 region is CASSEGGTDAYGYTF. The CDR3 DNA is TGTGCCAGCAGTGAAGGAGGGACAGACGCCTATGGCTACACCTTC.

The J gene is TRBJ2-5, the V gene TRBV11-3; 9 bases map to TRBD1. Germline assignment: CDR1 SGHNT and CDR2 YENEEA. CDR3 size: 16 residues. The V gene end was trimmed by 2 bases and the J gene end by 4 bases; junction bases not matched to a gene: 8. The DNA for the CDR3 is TGTGCCAGCAGCTTAAGGTGGGGACAGGGTGGAGAGACCCAGTACTTC. Amino acid sequence: CASSLRWGQGGETQYF.

This clone was seen only a few times. This rearrangement joins TRBV28 to TRBJ2-1; 8 bases line up with TRBD2. With V trimmed by 3 bases and J by 0 bases, 16 bases remained unmatched. The CDR3 spans 20 residues. CDR1 is MDHEN and CDR2 is SYDVKM in the germline V gene. The CDR3 sequence: CASSFLSVRLASSSYNEQFF. Here the CDR3 DNA reads TGTGCCAGCAGTTTTTTGAGTGTGAGACTAGCGTCGAGCTCCTACAATGAGCAGTTCTTC.

The chain has TRBV30 and TRBJ2-7; tentatively, D is TRBD2 (6 bases). V lost 2 bases and J lost 4, with 9 bases in between. CDR1 GTSNPN and CDR2 SVGIG come from the germline V gene (reference sequence). There are 12 residues in the CDR3. CDR3 sequence reads: CAWSSGRYEQYF. CDR3 in DNA: TGTGCCTGGAGTTCAGGGAGGTACGAGCAGTACTTC.

The J gene is TRBJ2-4, the V gene TRBV10-2, with 7 nucleotides matching TRBD2. The V gene end was trimmed by 3 bases and the J gene end by 6 bases; junction bases not matched to a gene: 5. This CDR3 contains 14 residues. Germline CDR1 and CDR2: WSHSY and SAAADI. Here the CDR3 reads CASSEREAGNIQYF. The CDR3 DNA is TGCGCCAGCAGTGAACGGGAGGCGGGAAACATTCAGTACTTC.

Points on this clone: One end of the junction does not line up with germline, which may come from a read error. The chain has TRBV7-9 and TRBJ2-7, with no clear D. This CDR3 region has 14 residues. CDR1 SEHNR and CDR2 FQNEAQ come from the germline V gene (reference sequence). The CDR3 sequence: CSSSLGDGSYEQYF. CDR3 nucleotide sequence: TGTTCCAGCAGCTTGGGCGACGGCTCCTACGAGCAGTACTTC.

The chain links TRBV27 to TRBJ2-7; 9 positions agree with TRBD2. With V trimmed by 4 bases and J by 1 base, 8 bases remained unmatched. Germline V gives CDR1 MNHEY, CDR2 SMNVEV (reference sequence). This CDR3 region has 16 residues. DNA for the CDR3: TGTGCCAGCAGTTCTGGTGAGACTAGCGGTTCCTACGAGCAGTACTTC. Translating it yields CASSSGETSGSYEQYF.

DNA for the CDR3: TGTGCCAGCAGCTTAGCCTCTACCTACGAGCAGTACTTC. Its protein product is CASSLASTYEQYF. The rearrangement links TRBV13 to TRBJ2-7; D ambiguous. CDR1 PRHDT and CDR2 FYEKMQ come from the germline V gene (reference sequence). Trimming shortened V by 1 base and J by 2 bases, and 6 bases separated the two germline ends. This CDR3 contains 13 residues.

The rearrangement joins TRBV18 to TRBJ2-7, with TRBD1 matching over 10 bases. Germline values: CDR1 KGHSH, CDR2 LQKENI. V was pared by 3 bases and J by 3 bases, with 5 bases of the junction left unmatched. The CDR3 has 15 residues. CDR3 sequence: CASSPKGQGNYEQYF. The CDR3 region has the DNA TGTGCCAGCTCACCGAAGGGACAGGGGAACTACGAGCAGTACTTC. The whole variable domain, filled in from reference TRBV18 and TRBJ2-7, reads NAGVMQNPRHLVRRRGQEARLRCSPMKGHSHVYWYRQLPEEGLKFMVYLQKENIIDESGMPKERFSAEFPKEGPSILRIQQVVRGDSAAYFCASSPKGQGNYEQYFGPGTRLTVT.

This clone was seen a few times. The chain uses TRBV5-1 and TRBJ2-3; D may be TRBD2 (6 bases). The CDR3 contains 16 residues. From germline, CDR1 is SGHRS and CDR2 YFSETQ. The V end lost 1 base, the J end lost 8 bases, and 20 bases lay between the germline ends. The CDR3 nucleotides read TGCGCCAGCAGCTTGCCTCCGGGGTTACAGGAGGGTACGCAGTATTTT. This encodes CASSLPPGLQEGTQYF.

This clone was recorded a few times. This rearrangement joins TRBV5-4 to TRBJ2-1, with TRBD2 matching 11 bases. This CDR3 region has 17 residues. Germline V gene data show CDR1 as SGHNT and CDR2 as YYREEE (reference sequence). V shed 4 bases and J 2 bases; nucleotides not matched to a gene: 8. Written as DNA, the CDR3 is TGTGCCAGCAGCACTAGACTAGCGGGATATGCCTACAATGAGCAGTTCTTC. Translation: CASSTRLAGYAYNEQFF.

The chain combines TRBV18 with TRBJ2-5; D call uncertain. This CDR3 region has 12 residues. V lost 0 bases and J lost 5, with 4 bases in between. CDR1 and CDR2 (germline): KGHSH, LQKENI. The DNA of the CDR3 is TGTGCCAGCTCACCACCTCGGGAGACCCAGTACTTC. Translation: CASSPPRETQYF.

This chain connects TRBV15 to TRBJ1-2; D not certain. V shed 5 bases and J shed 4 bases, with 8 bases lying between them. The length of the CDR3 is 12 residues. Germline CDR1 and CDR2: LNHNV and YYDKDF (reference sequence). The CDR3 bases are TGTGCCACCAGCGCGGCGTCCTATGGCTACACCTTC. This codes for CATSAASYGYTF.

The chain recombines TRBV2 with TRBJ2-3; 7 nucleotides align to TRBD1. The CDR3 runs to 16 residues. Germline V gives CDR1 SNHLY, CDR2 FYNNEI. The trim removed 6 bases at V and 2 bases at J, leaving 11 bases unmatched. DNA of the CDR3: TGTGCCAGCAGGGCCCCACAGGGGCGAAACACAGATACGCAGTATTTT. This encodes CASRAPQGRNTDTQYF.